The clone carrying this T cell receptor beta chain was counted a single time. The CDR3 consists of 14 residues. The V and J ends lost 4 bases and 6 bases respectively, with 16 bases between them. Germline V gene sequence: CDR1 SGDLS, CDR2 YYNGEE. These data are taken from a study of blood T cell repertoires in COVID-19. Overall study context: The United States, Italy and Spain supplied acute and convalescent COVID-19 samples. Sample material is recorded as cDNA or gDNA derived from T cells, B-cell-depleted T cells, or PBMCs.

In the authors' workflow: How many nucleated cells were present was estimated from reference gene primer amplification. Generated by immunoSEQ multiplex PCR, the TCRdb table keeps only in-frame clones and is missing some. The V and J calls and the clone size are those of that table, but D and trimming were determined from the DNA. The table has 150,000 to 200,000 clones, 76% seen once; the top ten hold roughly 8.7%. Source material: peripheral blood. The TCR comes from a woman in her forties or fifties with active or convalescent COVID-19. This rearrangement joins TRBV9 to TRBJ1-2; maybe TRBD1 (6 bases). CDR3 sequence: CASSSLSGGHGYTF. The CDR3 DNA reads TGTGCCAGCAGCTCTCTCTCGGGGGGCCATGGCTACACCTTC.